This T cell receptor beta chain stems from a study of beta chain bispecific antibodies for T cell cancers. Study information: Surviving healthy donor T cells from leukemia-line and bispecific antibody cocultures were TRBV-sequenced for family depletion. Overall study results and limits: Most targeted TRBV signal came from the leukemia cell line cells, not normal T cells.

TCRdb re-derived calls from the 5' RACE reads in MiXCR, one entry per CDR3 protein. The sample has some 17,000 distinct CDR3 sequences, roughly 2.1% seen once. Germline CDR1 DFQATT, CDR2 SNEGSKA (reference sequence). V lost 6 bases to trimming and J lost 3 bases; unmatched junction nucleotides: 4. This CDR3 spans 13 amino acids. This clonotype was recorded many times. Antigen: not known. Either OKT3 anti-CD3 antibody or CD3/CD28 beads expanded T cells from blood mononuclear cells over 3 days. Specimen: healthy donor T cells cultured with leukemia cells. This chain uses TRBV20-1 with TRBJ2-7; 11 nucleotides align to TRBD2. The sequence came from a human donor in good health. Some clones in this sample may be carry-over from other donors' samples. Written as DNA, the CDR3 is TGCAGTGCAAGGACTAGCGGGTACTACGAGCAGTACTTC. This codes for CSARTSGYYEQYF.